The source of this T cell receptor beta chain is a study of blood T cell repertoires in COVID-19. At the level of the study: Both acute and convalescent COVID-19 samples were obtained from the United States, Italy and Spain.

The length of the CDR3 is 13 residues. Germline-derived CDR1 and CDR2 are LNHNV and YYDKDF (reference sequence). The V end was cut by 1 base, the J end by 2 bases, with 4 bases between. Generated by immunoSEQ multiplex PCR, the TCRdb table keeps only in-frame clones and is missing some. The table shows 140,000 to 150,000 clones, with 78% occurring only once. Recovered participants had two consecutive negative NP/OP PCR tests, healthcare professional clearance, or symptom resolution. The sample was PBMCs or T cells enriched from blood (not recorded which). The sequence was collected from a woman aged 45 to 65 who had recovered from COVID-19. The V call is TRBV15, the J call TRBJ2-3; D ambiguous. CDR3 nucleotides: TGTGCCACCAGCAGAGTATACACAGATACGCAGTATTTT. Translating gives CATSRVYTDTQYF.